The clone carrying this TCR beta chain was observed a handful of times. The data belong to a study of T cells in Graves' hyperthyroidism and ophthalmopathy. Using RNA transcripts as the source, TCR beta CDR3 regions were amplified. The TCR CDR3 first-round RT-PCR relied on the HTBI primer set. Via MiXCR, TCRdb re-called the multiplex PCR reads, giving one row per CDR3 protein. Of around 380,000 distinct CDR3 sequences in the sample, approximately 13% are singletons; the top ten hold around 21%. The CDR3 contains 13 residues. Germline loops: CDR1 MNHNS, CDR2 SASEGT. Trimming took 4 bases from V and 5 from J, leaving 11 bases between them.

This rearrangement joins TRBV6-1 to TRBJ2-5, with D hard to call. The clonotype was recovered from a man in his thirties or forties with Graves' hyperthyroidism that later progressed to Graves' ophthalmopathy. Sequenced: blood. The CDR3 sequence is CASSALPLETQYF. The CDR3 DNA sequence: TGTGCCAGCAGTGCCCTACCTTTGGAGACCCAGTACTTC.